The clone carrying this T cell receptor (beta chain) was detected once. Its antigen is undetermined. Molecules of cDNA were individually given unique molecular identifiers that were attached to them. One entry per CDR3 protein, called by TCRdb with MiXCR from the 5' RACE reads. The data hold over 80,000 distinct CDR3 sequences, with 13% to 15% observed a single time. The V end was cut by 5 bases, the J end by 5 bases, with 20 bases between. The CDR3 contains 16 residues. The V gene's germline CDR1 is SGHAT and CDR2 FQNNGV. These data belong to a study of early T cells in non-severe SARS-CoV-2 infection. Study summary: Sequencing used unsorted whole-blood bulk RNA, so chains lack pairing. Broader study findings: A preference for anti-spike CD8 responses marked VDJdb matching, which missed private and CD4 specificities.

The genes are TRBV11-2 and TRBJ2-3, with D possibly being TRBD2 (5 bases). The sequenced material came from whole blood. The TCR comes from an adult who was a healthcare worker with PCR-confirmed SARS-CoV-2 infection or an uninfected control (not recorded which). The CDR3 here is CASSLKSPLEGDTQYF. The CDR3 DNA reads TGTGCCAGCAGCCTGAAATCCCCCCTCGAGGGAGATACGCAGTATTTT.